This paragraph covers one TCR beta chain sequence. Its antigen is not yet known. No base-level quality is on record; no much larger clone is a single base apart. Healthy HIV-negative adults with no recently reported acute infections or vaccinations were included as donors. Every donor was a Caucasian adult residing in Nashville, Tennessee, USA. For unsorted samples, tens of millions of PBMCs were counted, and genomic DNA was extracted using the QIAamp DNA Blood Mini kit. After blood collection by leukapheresis, PBMCs were isolated using Ficoll-Histopaque density gradient centrifugation and then cryopreserved in the vapor phase of liquid nitrogen. The data stem from a study of shared clonotypes between healthy human individuals (dated by TCRdb to the early 2020s). Regarding the complete study: Three men and two women, aged 18 to 49 years, made up the cohort. The study deeply sequenced blood TCR repertoires of about 5 healthy adults to estimate repertoire size and the extent of clonotype sharing between individuals. Different laboratories and diverse techniques were used to prepare libraries and sequence TCR repertoires, to increase sequencing depth and limit assay-specific biases. Per donor, leukapheresis produced somewhere between about 0.85 and 8.9 billion PBMCs.

Using the deep immunoSEQ assay, TCR CDR3 regions were amplified from genomic DNA by multiplex PCR. For each cell subset, the extracted genomic DNA was distributed evenly across all wells of several immunoSEQ 96-well plates, and each plate served as one replicate. For unsorted PBMC, approximately 0.3 ug genomic DNA, equal to approximately 30,000 T cell genomes, was loaded into each replicate PCR. Ten immunoSEQ deep assay plates were used to sequence unsorted PBMC genomic DNA. The purified libraries were quantified using a Qubit 3.0 fluorometer, sized with a Bioanalyzer 2100, and then quantified again using the KAPA Library Quantification kit. Every immunoSEQ 96-well plate was sequenced on a separate single-read 150-cycle Illumina NextSeq 550 flow cell. The paper's data handling went like this. Because the immunoSEQ output held only junctional sequences and lacked quality scores, the filtering could not match the filtering applied to full-length reads. To assign V/J genes and CDR3, sequences were annotated using PyIR, a Python wrapper for IgBLAST v1.9, with IMGT germline references. Reads with weak V/J assignments (E-value above 1e-6), missing CDR3, stop codons, out-of-frame junctions, or ambiguous translated residues were removed. V3J clonotypes were defined as sequences sharing the same inferred V gene, J gene, and CDR3 amino acid sequence. Percentage overlap between repertoires was calculated by dividing the number of shared unique clonotypes by the size of the smaller repertoire. Three approaches were used to assess repertoire richness: RTK rarefaction, the Chao1 estimator, and Recon v2.1 estimates of unobserved clonotypes. Sourced from immuneACCESS, this table was stored by TCRdb with only in-frame sequences that have V and J called. A share of the clones is absent; for the studies checked, an unresolved V gene accounts for under half, and the remainder has no known explanation. V and J calls and clone size are as listed in that table; D and trimming were resolved from the DNA. Across this sample there are fewer than 650,000 clones, with about three quarters seen only once. The ten top clones hold around 13% of the sample.

Paper-wide results and their limitations: Pairwise subsampling indicated that sequencing depth was expected to affect the degree of clonotype sharing among donors. Only blood was sampled, and tissue TCR repertoires likely differ from those in blood. Because the study included a small number of donors, the genetic and exposure-history diversity represented was limited.

The receptor comes from a woman in her forties in good health. Some clones in this sample may be carry-over from other donors' samples. Sequenced sample: PBMCs.

DNA sequence: TGTGCCAGTAGTCACACTAGCGGGGTAACCTACAATGAGCAGTTCTTC. Protein translation: CASSHTSGVTYNEQFF. The chain employs TRBV19 and TRBJ2-1; 10 nucleotides in the junction match TRBD2. From cysteine to phenylalanine, the CDR3 is 16 amino acids long. Only CDR3 DNA is held: 48 bases, read in frame from base 1. Taken from the germline V gene (reference sequence), the CDR1 and CDR2 loops are LNHDA and SQIVND. Here V drops 5 bases and J drops 2 bases, and the junction holds 6 bases not matched to any gene.